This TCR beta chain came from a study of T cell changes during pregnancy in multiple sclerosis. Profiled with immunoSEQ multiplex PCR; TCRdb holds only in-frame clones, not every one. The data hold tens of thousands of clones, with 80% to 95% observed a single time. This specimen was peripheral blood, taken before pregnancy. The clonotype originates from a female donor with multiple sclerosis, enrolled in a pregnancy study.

CDR3: CASGRSATYEQYF. In DNA, the CDR3 is TGTGCCAGCGGGCGCTCCGCAACTTACGAGCAGTACTTC. This chain joins TRBV28 and TRBJ2-7; D remains unclear. The CDR3 loop spans 13 amino acids. V was trimmed by 8 bases and J by 4 bases, leaving 15 bases between them. Germline CDR1 reads MDHEN; CDR2 reads SYDVKM.